The rows below give T cell receptor beta chains drawn from one sample of a study of molecular identifiers for immune sequencing clone quantification. TCRdb re-analysed the PCR reads in MiXCR, keeping a single row per CDR3 protein. The sample gives 60,000 to 65,000 distinct CDR3 sequences, 15% to 20% of which show up once; 1.4% to 1.5% is in the top ten. The sample was naive CD8+ T cells from blood, with Jurkat cell RNA spiked in. These TCRs come from a human donor in good health. Some libraries in this study had Jurkat cell RNA spiked in. Each CDR3 is given with its conserved first and last residue. The D gene is left open where the match is weak. Clone size is stated in some rows and not others, as once, few, many or a class when expanded.

abundance: many
d_gene: TRBD2
v_gene: TRBV6-5
j_gene: TRBJ2-3
CDR3nt: TGTGCCAGCAGTTACTCCCCTCTATGGACTAGCGGGACAGATACGCAGTATTTT
CDR3aa: CASSYSPLWTSGTDTQYF

abundance: few
d_gene: .
v_gene: TRBV7-6
j_gene: TRBJ1-2
CDR3nt: TGTGCCAGCAGCCCCCCGGGGGGTGACAAGGGCTACACCTTC
CDR3aa: CASSPPGGDKGYTF

abundance: .
d_gene: .
v_gene: TRBV7-3
j_gene: TRBJ2-2
CDR3nt: TGTGCCAGCAGCAATCAGGGCCCCGGGGAGCTGTTTTTT
CDR3aa: CASSNQGPGELFF

abundance: many
d_gene: .
v_gene: TRBV20-1
j_gene: TRBJ1-1
CDR3nt: TGCAGTGCTAGAGATTGGGGCGTAAGGGGCGACGAAGCTTTCTTT
CDR3aa: CSARDWGVRGDEAFF

abundance: many
d_gene: TRBD1
v_gene: TRBV28
j_gene: TRBJ1-4
CDR3nt: TGTGCCAGCAGGACCACAGGGGATGAAAAACTGTTTTTT
CDR3aa: CASRTTGDEKLFF

abundance: once
d_gene: .
v_gene: TRBV2
j_gene: TRBJ1-5
CDR3nt: TGTGCCAGCAGACCGGGACGGGGGGGGTATAGCAATCAGCCCCAGCATTTT
CDR3aa: CASRPGRGGYSNQPQHF

abundance: many
d_gene: .
v_gene: TRBV4-1
j_gene: TRBJ1-2
CDR3nt: TGCGCCAGCAGCCAGGCTCCGGGGCTCTTCTATGGCTACACCTTC
CDR3aa: CASSQAPGLFYGYTF

abundance: .
d_gene: .
v_gene: TRBV30
j_gene: TRBJ2-7
CDR3nt: TGTGCCTGGAGTCACATCGAGCAGTACTTC
CDR3aa: CAWSHIEQYF

abundance: many
d_gene: TRBD1
v_gene: TRBV7-9
j_gene: TRBJ1-2
CDR3nt: TGTGCCAGCAGCTTACATCGAGGGACAGACAGTGGCTACACCTTC
CDR3aa: CASSLHRGTDSGYTF

abundance: many
d_gene: .
v_gene: TRBV7-6
j_gene: TRBJ2-3
CDR3nt: TGTGCCAGCAGCTTATCGCCGATACAGGGCACCGATACGCAGTATTTT
CDR3aa: CASSLSPIQGTDTQYF

abundance: many
d_gene: TRBD1
v_gene: TRBV28
j_gene: TRBJ2-5
CDR3nt: TGTGCCAGCAGTCCCAGGACAGGGGTTGAGACCCAGTACTTC
CDR3aa: CASSPRTGVETQYF

abundance: many
d_gene: TRBD2
v_gene: TRBV7-2
j_gene: TRBJ2-5
CDR3nt: TGTGCCAGCAGCTCCCTAGCGGGAGTAGAGACCCAGTACTTC
CDR3aa: CASSSLAGVETQYF

abundance: .
d_gene: .
v_gene: TRBV28
j_gene: TRBJ2-1
CDR3nt: TGTGCCAGCAGTTTATACGAAGGAGGTAGCGATGAGCAGTTCTTC
CDR3aa: CASSLYEGGSDEQFF

abundance: many
d_gene: .
v_gene: TRBV7-9
j_gene: TRBJ2-5
CDR3nt: TGTGCCAGCAGCTTTGACGGACGTCAAGAGACCCAGTACTTC
CDR3aa: CASSFDGRQETQYF

abundance: .
d_gene: .
v_gene: TRBV4-2
j_gene: TRBJ1-2
CDR3nt: TGTGCCAGCAGCCAAGATCAGGGCTACACCTTC
CDR3aa: CASSQDQGYTF

abundance: few
d_gene: .
v_gene: TRBV12-3/TRBV12-4
j_gene: TRBJ2-4
CDR3nt: TGTGCCAGCAGTGGGACGGAGGACATTCAGTACTTC
CDR3aa: CASSGTEDIQYF

abundance: .
d_gene: .
v_gene: TRBV30
j_gene: TRBJ1-5
CDR3nt: TGTGCCTGGAGAACTGGTAGTCAGTCCCAGCATTTT
CDR3aa: CAWRTGSQSQHF

abundance: once
d_gene: .
v_gene: TRBV6-7
j_gene: TRBJ2-5
CDR3nt: TGTGCCAGCAGTGCCAAGATGGGGACTGCCGAACTTTGGAGGGAGACCCGGTACTTC
CDR3aa: CASSAKMGTAELWRETRYF

abundance: many
d_gene: .
v_gene: TRBV5-1
j_gene: TRBJ1-4
CDR3nt: TGCGCCAGCAGCTTGGTCGGACAGAGTAATGAAAAACTGTTTTTT
CDR3aa: CASSLVGQSNEKLFF

abundance: many
d_gene: .
v_gene: TRBV5-6
j_gene: TRBJ1-5
CDR3nt: TGTGCCAGCAGCTTGGGGGGGGACGGGCAGCCCCAGCATTTT
CDR3aa: CASSLGGDGQPQHF

abundance: few
d_gene: TRBD2
v_gene: TRBV4-3
j_gene: TRBJ2-7
CDR3nt: TGCGCCAGCAGCCAGGGGACTAGCGGGTCCTCCTACGAGCAGTACTTC
CDR3aa: CASSQGTSGSSYEQYF

abundance: few
d_gene: TRBD2
v_gene: TRBV28
j_gene: TRBJ2-1
CDR3nt: TGTGCCAGCAGTTCCCCCCTGGCGGGAGGGCACAATGAGCAGTTCTTC
CDR3aa: CASSSPLAGGHNEQFF

abundance: many
d_gene: .
v_gene: TRBV11-2
j_gene: TRBJ2-7
CDR3nt: TGTGCCAGCAGCGTACAGGCGCACTACGAGCAGTACTTC
CDR3aa: CASSVQAHYEQYF

abundance: many
d_gene: .
v_gene: TRBV7-9
j_gene: TRBJ1-1
CDR3nt: TGTGCCAGCAGACCCGACGTTGCATGGACTGAAGCTTTCTTT
CDR3aa: CASRPDVAWTEAFF

abundance: many
d_gene: TRBD2
v_gene: TRBV7-8
j_gene: TRBJ2-3
CDR3nt: TGTGCCAGCAGCTTAGCTAGACTAGCGGGATCCACAGATACGCAGTATTTT
CDR3aa: CASSLARLAGSTDTQYF

abundance: many
d_gene: .
v_gene: TRBV6-5
j_gene: TRBJ1-2
CDR3nt: TGTGCCAGCAGTTACTTCGTCGCAGCAGAAATCTATGGCTACACCTTC
CDR3aa: CASSYFVAAEIYGYTF

abundance: many
d_gene: .
v_gene: TRBV6-2/TRBV6-3
j_gene: TRBJ1-2
CDR3nt: TGTGCCAGCAGGAGTATACAGGAGCCTGACTATGGCTACACCTTC
CDR3aa: CASRSIQEPDYGYTF

abundance: medium-sized
d_gene: .
v_gene: TRBV24-1
j_gene: TRBJ2-3
CDR3nt: TGTGCCACCAGTGAACCGGATGGTTTTACGGATACGCAGTATTTT
CDR3aa: CATSEPDGFTDTQYF

abundance: many
d_gene: .
v_gene: TRBV19
j_gene: TRBJ1-1
CDR3nt: TGTGCCAGTAGTATACTCGGGGGCACTGAAGCTTTCTTT
CDR3aa: CASSILGGTEAFF

abundance: many
d_gene: .
v_gene: TRBV27
j_gene: TRBJ1-1
CDR3nt: TGTGCCAGCAGCCCTGGGTTGACCACTGAAGCTTTCTTT
CDR3aa: CASSPGLTTEAFF

abundance: many
d_gene: .
v_gene: TRBV29-1
j_gene: TRBJ2-7
CDR3nt: TGCAGCGTTGAACTCCAGGGTGTTGGCGAGCAGTACTTC
CDR3aa: CSVELQGVGEQYF

abundance: many
d_gene: .
v_gene: TRBV20-1
j_gene: TRBJ2-7
CDR3nt: TGCAGTGCTAGAGAAACTTTAGCGGACTCCTACGAGCAGTACTTC
CDR3aa: CSARETLADSYEQYF

abundance: many
d_gene: .
v_gene: TRBV20-1
j_gene: TRBJ1-5
CDR3nt: TGCAGTGCTAGAGATTTAGATAGGGGCAATCAGCCCCAGCATTTT
CDR3aa: CSARDLDRGNQPQHF

abundance: .
d_gene: TRBD2
v_gene: TRBV11-2
j_gene: TRBJ2-7
CDR3nt: TGTGCCAGCAGCTGGGTGGTTGGCAGCGGGAGTTTCTACGAGCAGTACTTC
CDR3aa: CASSWVVGSGSFYEQYF

abundance: many
d_gene: TRBD2
v_gene: TRBV3-1
j_gene: TRBJ2-1
CDR3nt: TGTGCCAGCAGCCAAGATATTGGACTAGCTGAAAGCCAAGGTGAGCAGTTCTTC
CDR3aa: CASSQDIGLAESQGEQFF

abundance: few
d_gene: TRBD2
v_gene: TRBV14
j_gene: TRBJ2-1
CDR3nt: TGTGCCAGCAGCCAAGATTTGGGACTAGCGGGAGAGGATGAGCAGTTCTTC
CDR3aa: CASSQDLGLAGEDEQFF

abundance: many
d_gene: TRBD1
v_gene: TRBV7-2
j_gene: TRBJ2-7
CDR3nt: TGTGCCAGCAGCCCAAGGACAGGTAGGACCTACGAGCAGTACTTC
CDR3aa: CASSPRTGRTYEQYF

abundance: .
d_gene: TRBD2
v_gene: TRBV3-1
j_gene: TRBJ2-1
CDR3nt: TGTGCCAGCAGCTTCACCGGGACTAGCGGTCTATACAATGAGCAGTTCTTC
CDR3aa: CASSFTGTSGLYNEQFF